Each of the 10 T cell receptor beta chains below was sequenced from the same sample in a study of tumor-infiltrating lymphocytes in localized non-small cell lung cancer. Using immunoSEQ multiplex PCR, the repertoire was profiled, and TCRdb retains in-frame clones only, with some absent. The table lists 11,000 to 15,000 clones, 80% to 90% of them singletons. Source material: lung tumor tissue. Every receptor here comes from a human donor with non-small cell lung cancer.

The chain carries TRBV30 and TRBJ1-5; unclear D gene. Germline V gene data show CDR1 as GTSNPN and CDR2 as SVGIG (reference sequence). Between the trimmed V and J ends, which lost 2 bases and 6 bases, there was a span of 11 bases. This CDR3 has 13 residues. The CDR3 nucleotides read TGTGCCTGGAGTAAGGTGGGGAGTCAGCCCCAGCATTTT. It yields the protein CAWSKVGSQPQHF.

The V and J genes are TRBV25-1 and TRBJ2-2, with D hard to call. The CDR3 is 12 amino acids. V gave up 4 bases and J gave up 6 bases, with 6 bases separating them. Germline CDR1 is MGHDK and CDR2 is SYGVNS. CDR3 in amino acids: CASSVKSGELFF. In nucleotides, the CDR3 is TGTGCCAGCAGTGTAAAGTCCGGGGAGCTGTTTTTT.

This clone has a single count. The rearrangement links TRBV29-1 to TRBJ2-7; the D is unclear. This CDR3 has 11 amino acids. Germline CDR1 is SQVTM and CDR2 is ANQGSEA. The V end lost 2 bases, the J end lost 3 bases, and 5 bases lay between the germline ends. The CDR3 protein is CSVESRYEQYF. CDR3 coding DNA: TGCAGCGTTGAAAGCCGCTACGAGCAGTACTTC.

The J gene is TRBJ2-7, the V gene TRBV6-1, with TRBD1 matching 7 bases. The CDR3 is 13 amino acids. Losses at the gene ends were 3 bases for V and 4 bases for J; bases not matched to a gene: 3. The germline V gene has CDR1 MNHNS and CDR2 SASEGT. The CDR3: CASSEIRGYEQYF. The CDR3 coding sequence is TGTGCCAGCAGTGAGATCAGGGGGTACGAGCAGTACTTC.

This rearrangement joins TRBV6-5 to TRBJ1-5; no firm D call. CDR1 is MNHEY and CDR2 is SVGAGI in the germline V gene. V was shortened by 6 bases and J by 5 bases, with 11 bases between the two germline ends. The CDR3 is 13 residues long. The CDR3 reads CASSPRRDQPQHF. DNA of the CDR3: TGTGCCAGCAGCCCCAGGAGAGATCAGCCCCAGCATTTT.

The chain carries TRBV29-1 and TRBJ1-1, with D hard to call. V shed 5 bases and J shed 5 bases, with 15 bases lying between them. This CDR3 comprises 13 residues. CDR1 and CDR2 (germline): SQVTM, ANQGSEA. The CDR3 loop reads CSVSEDLLTEAFF. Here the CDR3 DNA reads TGCAGCGTTTCGGAAGACTTGTTAACTGAAGCTTTCTTT.

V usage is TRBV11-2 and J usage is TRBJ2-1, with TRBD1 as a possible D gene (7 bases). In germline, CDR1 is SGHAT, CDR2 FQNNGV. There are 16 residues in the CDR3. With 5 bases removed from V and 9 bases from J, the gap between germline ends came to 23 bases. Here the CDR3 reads CASSPVGGGQGGEQFF. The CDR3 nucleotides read TGTGCCAGCAGCCCTGTGGGCGGCGGGCAGGGGGGTGAGCAGTTCTTC.

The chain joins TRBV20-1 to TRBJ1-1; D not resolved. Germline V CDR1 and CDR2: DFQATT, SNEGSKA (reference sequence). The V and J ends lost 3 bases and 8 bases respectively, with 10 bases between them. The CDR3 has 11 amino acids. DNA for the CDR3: TGCAGTGCTAGCCATCGGGGAGAAGCTTTCTTT. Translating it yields CSASHRGEAFF.

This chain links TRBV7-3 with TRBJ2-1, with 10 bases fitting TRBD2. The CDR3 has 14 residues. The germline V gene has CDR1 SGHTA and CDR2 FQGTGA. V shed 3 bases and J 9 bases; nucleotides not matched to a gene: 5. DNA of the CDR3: TGTGCCAGCAGCTTGTCTAGCGGGAGTGGTGAGCAGTTCTTC. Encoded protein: CASSLSSGSGEQFF.

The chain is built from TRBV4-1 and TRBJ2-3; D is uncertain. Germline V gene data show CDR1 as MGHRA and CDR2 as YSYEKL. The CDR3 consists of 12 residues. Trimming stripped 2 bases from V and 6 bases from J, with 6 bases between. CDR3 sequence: CASSQSTDTQYF. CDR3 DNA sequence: TGCGCCAGCAGCCAATCGACGGATACGCAGTATTTT.